The clone carrying this TCR beta chain was observed once. In the original processing: Reference gene primer amplification yielded estimated nucleated cell counts. This table comes from immunoSEQ multiplex PCR, and its TCRdb copy is limited to in-frame clones, with some not included. Clone size and the V and J calls come from that table; the DNA yielded D and trimming. Here the sample spans 140,000 to 150,000 clones, 80% being singletons. The record originates from a study of blood T cell repertoires in COVID-19. As for the study in general: Acute-phase and convalescent COVID-19 samples originated in the United States, Italy and Spain. T cells, B-cell-depleted T cells, or PBMCs supplied cDNA or gDNA.

Germline CDR1 reads SNHLY; CDR2 reads FYNNEI. V lost 5 bases and J 5 bases, leaving 17 bases between the germline ends. The CDR3 covers 15 residues. Sequencing input: peripheral blood. This sequence joins TRBV2 and TRBJ2-3, with unresolved D. This TCR was recovered from a man in his sixties with active or convalescent COVID-19. This CDR3 reads CASSPVINTRDTQYF. As DNA, the CDR3 is TGTGCCAGCAGTCCCGTGATTAATACAAGAGATACGCAGTATTTT.